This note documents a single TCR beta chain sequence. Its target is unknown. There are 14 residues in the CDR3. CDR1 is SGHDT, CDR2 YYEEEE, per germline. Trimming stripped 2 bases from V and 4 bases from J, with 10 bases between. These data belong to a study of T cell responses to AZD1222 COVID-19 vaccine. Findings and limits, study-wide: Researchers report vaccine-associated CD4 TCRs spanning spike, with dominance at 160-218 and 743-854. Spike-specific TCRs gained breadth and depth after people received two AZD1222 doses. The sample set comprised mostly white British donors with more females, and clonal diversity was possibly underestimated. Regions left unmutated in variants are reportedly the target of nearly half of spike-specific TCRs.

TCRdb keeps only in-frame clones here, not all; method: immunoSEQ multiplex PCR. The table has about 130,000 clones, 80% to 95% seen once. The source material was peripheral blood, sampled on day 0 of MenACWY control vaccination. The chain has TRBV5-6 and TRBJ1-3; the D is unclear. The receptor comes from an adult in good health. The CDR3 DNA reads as TGTGCCAGCAGCTTTTCCCGGCGCGGAAACACCATATATTTT. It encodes CASSFSRRGNTIYF.